This T cell receptor (beta chain) was profiled in a study of CD8+ T cells in alopecia areata. Study context: Grafted skin came from C3H/HeJ donors with spontaneous alopecia (roughly 6-13 months old) and was placed on roughly 7-11-week-old female C3H/HeJ mice. Study-wide results and caveats: Scalp lesions, especially in alopecia totalis/universalis, had higher clonality than normal scalp.

Pooled cells of cutaneous lymph node origin were sorted on CD4, CD8alpha, NKG2D, NKG2ACE and other markers. The CDR3 extends over 15 amino acids. Germline CDR1 reads FNHDT; CDR2 reads SITEND (reference sequence). Investigators isolated RNA and reverse transcribed it into cDNA to act as the sequencing template. Here immunoSEQ multiplex PCR was the method, and the copy in TCRdb shows in-frame clones only, minus some. The sample was found to contain about 270,000 clones, and every one recurs. In the case of this clone: Its antigen is as yet unknown. Gene names follow the mouse nomenclature. The sequence runs out 4 residues before the end of the CDR3; the remainder is reconstructed from the germline J gene.

Sequencing was performed on CD4+ T cells sorted from a lymph node. V gene TRBV19 combines with J gene TRBJ2-1, with 12 bases identical to TRBD2. The sequence came from a C3H/HeJ mouse with alopecia areata. The strain is characterized by the MHC haplotype H2-k. The CDR3 DNA, read in part, is TGTGCCAGCAGTATGACTGGGGGGGCGCTGGCT. Amino acid sequence: CASSMTGGALA. The whole CDR3 reads CASSMTGGALAEQFF.